The clone carrying this T cell receptor beta chain has ten or more counts. The antigen is unknown. TCRdb used MiXCR to reprocess the 5' RACE reads, holding one entry per CDR3 protein. Of 200,000 to 250,000 distinct CDR3 sequences in the sample, approximately 8.3% are singletons; the top ten hold about 1.9%. The sample comes from a study of identical twins. Study conclusions and caveats: Cross-sectional statistics underpinned the conclusions; the same donors were not followed. A lower insertion count was a feature of abundant cord blood beta clonotypes, with no such feature in memory repertoires. Models underestimated how often monozygotic twins shared out-of-frame TCR alpha.

The V gene end was trimmed by 2 bases and the J gene end by 6 bases; junction bases not matched to a gene: 6. The germline gives CDR1 SGHDT, CDR2 YYEEEE. CDR3 length: 15 residues. These data were likewise used in another study, on yellow fever vaccine responses in identical twins.

What was sequenced was memory (CD45RO+) T cells sorted from blood. The receptor was derived from a woman younger than 35 in good health. The rearrangement joins TRBV5-6 to TRBJ2-1; 9 bases are a match to TRBD2. In DNA, the CDR3 is TGTGCCAGCAGCTTTAGCGGGAGTAATAGCAATGAGCAGTTCTTC. Residues: CASSFSGSNSNEQFF.